What follows are 5 T cell receptor beta chains derived from one specimen sequenced in a study of T cell changes during pregnancy in multiple sclerosis. Sequencing was performed with immunoSEQ multiplex PCR; in TCRdb, only in-frame clones are kept and a portion is missing. The sample carries tens of thousands of clones, 85% to 95% recorded once. This specimen was peripheral blood, taken before pregnancy. These receptors were collected from a female donor with multiple sclerosis, enrolled in a pregnancy study.

J is TRBJ2-1 and V is TRBV19; 8 nucleotides match TRBD2. V lost 8 bases and J lost 0; bases outside the gene matches: 6. Looked up from germline, CDR1 is LNHDA and CDR2 is SQIVND (reference sequence). The CDR3 covers 15 residues. In DNA form, the CDR3 reads TGTGCCAGTGGCTTAAGCGGGAGCTCCTACAATGAGCAGTTCTTC. Protein: CASGLSGSSYNEQFF.

The rearrangement links TRBV28 to TRBJ2-1, with 9 bases matching TRBD2. V shed 5 bases and J 4 bases; nucleotides not matched to a gene: 9. Per germline, CDR1 MDHEN and CDR2 SYDVKM. The CDR3 covers 16 residues. DNA for the CDR3: TGTGCCAGCAGTCCCCACGCGGGAGGGGAATACAATGAGCAGTTCTTC. Protein sequence: CASSPHAGGEYNEQFF.

The CDR3 sequence: CASSWEGKRETQYF. CDR3 bases: TGTGCCAGCTCCTGGGAGGGGAAGAGGGAGACCCAGTACTTC. The chain links TRBV5-5 to TRBJ2-5, with TRBD2 identical over 7 bases. J was trimmed by 5 bases and V by 7 bases; bases with no gene match: 11. Germline CDR1 and CDR2: SGHKS and YYEKEE (reference sequence). The CDR3 loop spans 14 amino acids. The whole variable domain, remainder taken from reference TRBV5-5 and TRBJ2-5, is DAGVTQSPTHLIKTRGQQVTLRCSPISGHKSVSWYQQVLGQGPQFIFQYYEKEERGRGNFPDRFSARQFPNYSSELNVNALLLGDSALYLCASSWEGKRETQYFGPGTRLLVL.

In DNA form, the CDR3 reads TGTGCCAGTAGTATAGGGACAGTAGAAGCTTTCTTT. This gives the protein CASSIGTVEAFF. The chain combines TRBV19 with TRBJ1-1, with D tentatively TRBD1 (6 bases). Per germline, CDR1 LNHDA and CDR2 SQIVND (reference sequence). CDR3 length: 12 residues. V lost 1 base to trimming and J lost 8 bases, with 8 bases between them. The complete variable domain, with remaining parts taken from reference TRBV19 and TRBJ1-1, reads DGGITQSPKYLFRKEGQNVTLSCEQNLNHDAMYWYRQDPGQGLRLIYYSQIVNDFQKGDIAEGYSVSREKKESFPLTVTSAQKNPTAFYLCASSIGTVEAFFGQGTRLTVV.

The chain recombines TRBV29-1 with TRBJ2-5, with D perhaps matching TRBD2 (7 bases). The CDR3 has 12 residues. The ends were cut back, 8 bases at V and 4 bases at J, with 14 bases in the middle. CDR1 and CDR2 from the germline V gene are SQVTM and ANQGSEA. The CDR3 coding sequence is TGCAGCTCGGGGGGAGGGGGAGAGACCCAGTACTTC. It is translated as CSSGGGGETQYF.